These 32 T cell receptor beta chains were all obtained from the same sample, sequenced in a study of control samples from healthy donors and cancer patients. Using immunoSEQ multiplex PCR, the repertoire was profiled, and TCRdb retains in-frame clones only, with some absent. The repertoire holds approximately 180,000 clones, with 91% as singletons. Sequencing was performed on blood. The receptors derive from a woman aged 40 to 55 in good health.

This chain links TRBV10-1 with TRBJ2-3; 7 bases map to TRBD1. The CDR3 has 16 residues. The V segment lost 3 bases and the J segment 3 bases; nucleotides outside the gene matches: 9. CDR1 and CDR2 (germline): WNHNN, SYGVQD (reference sequence). The CDR3 sequence is CASSDAQGRSTDTQYF. The CDR3 DNA reads as TGCGCCAGCAGTGACGCACAGGGGCGATCGACAGATACGCAGTATTTT.

This clone was observed a single time. This chain uses TRBV15 with TRBJ2-7; the D is unclear. Germline CDR1 reads LNHNV; CDR2 reads YYDKDF (reference sequence). The V and J ends lost 6 bases and 7 bases respectively, with 10 bases between them. The CDR3 totals 11 residues. This chain's CDR3 is CATSDNREQYF. In nucleotides, the CDR3 is TGTGCCACCAGTGATAACCGTGAGCAGTACTTC.

This chain connects TRBV2 to TRBJ2-5; D unclear. Trimming removed 6 bases at V and 5 bases at J, with 10 bases between. CDR3 length: 12 amino acids. Germline V lookup: CDR1 SNHLY, CDR2 FYNNEI. CDR3 in DNA: TGTGCCAGCAGCGCCTTAAGGGAGACCCAGTACTTC. Translating it yields CASSALRETQYF.

The rearrangement uses TRBV6-5 and TRBJ2-1; TRBD2 is a possible D gene (5 bases). The ends were cut back, 4 bases at V and 6 bases at J, with 13 bases in the middle. The CDR3 has 14 residues. Germline V gives CDR1 MNHEY, CDR2 SVGAGI. The CDR3 region has the DNA TGTGCCAGCAGTTCCTCCGGGGTCCTCAATGAGCAGTTCTTC. Translation: CASSSSGVLNEQFF.

CDR3: CASKQGGYYGYTF. DNA of the CDR3: TGTGCCAGCAAACAGGGGGGTTACTATGGCTACACCTTC. This chain links TRBV11-2 with TRBJ1-2; TRBD1 matches 8 bases. This CDR3 spans 13 amino acids. The V gene end was trimmed by 7 bases and the J gene end by 3 bases; junction bases not matched to a gene: 4. CDR1 is SGHAT and CDR2 is FQNNGV in the germline V gene.

The rearrangement joins TRBV6-5 to TRBJ1-1; D not resolved. The ends were cut back, 9 bases at V and 0 bases at J, with 5 bases in the middle. CDR1 and CDR2 (germline): MNHEY, SVGAGI. The CDR3 has 11 amino acids. The CDR3 nucleotides are TGTGCCAGTTCAATGAACACTGAAGCTTTCTTT. This gives the protein CASSMNTEAFF.

The V call is TRBV11-2, the J call TRBJ1-1, with 11 positions matching TRBD1. CDR1 is SGHAT and CDR2 is FQNNGV in the germline V gene. The J segment lost 5 bases and the V segment lost 3 bases, leaving 5 bases of the junction unmatched. The CDR3 runs to 15 residues. CDR3: CASSFQGQGATEAFF. The CDR3 bases are TGTGCCAGCAGCTTCCAAGGACAGGGGGCAACTGAAGCTTTCTTT.

The genes are TRBV6-5 and TRBJ1-2; 7 bases map to TRBD1. This CDR3 has 14 residues. Germline V CDR1 and CDR2: MNHEY, SVGAGI. With V trimmed by 4 bases and J by 5 bases, 7 bases remained unmatched. The DNA of the CDR3 is TGTGCCAGCAGTTCCCACAGGGGAGGGTATGGCTACACCTTC. This translates into CASSSHRGGYGYTF.

The chain combines TRBV19 with TRBJ1-1; D gene ambiguous. The ends were cut back, 2 bases at V and 7 bases at J, with 5 bases in the middle. Germline loops: CDR1 LNHDA, CDR2 SQIVND (reference sequence). This CDR3 is 11 amino acids long. The CDR3 loop is CASSIRGEAFF. DNA for the CDR3: TGTGCCAGTAGTATACGGGGTGAAGCTTTCTTT.

The chain links TRBV14 to TRBJ1-1; D call uncertain. V gave up 0 bases and J gave up 3 bases, with 5 bases separating them. Germline CDR1 SGHDN, CDR2 FVKESK. The CDR3 is 13 amino acids. The CDR3 protein is CASSQDTYTEAFF. The CDR3 region has the DNA TGTGCCAGCAGCCAAGATACGTACACTGAAGCTTTCTTT.

The chain couples TRBV25-1 to TRBJ2-7; 9 nucleotides match TRBD1. The germline CDR1 and CDR2 sequences are MGHDK and SYGVNS. V was pared by 4 bases and J by 6 bases, with 7 bases of the junction left unmatched. The CDR3 sequence is 14 residues long. The CDR3 loop is CASSAGQGDGEQYF. CDR3 coding DNA: TGTGCCAGCAGTGCGGGACAGGGAGACGGCGAGCAGTACTTC.

The rearrangement links TRBV5-1 to TRBJ2-3, with 8 bases lining up with TRBD1. The CDR3 runs 15 residues. From germline, CDR1 is SGHRS and CDR2 YFSETQ. Losses at the gene ends were 3 bases for V and 0 bases for J; bases not matched to a gene: 3. CDR3 region: CASSSTGGSTDTQYF. Written as DNA, the CDR3 is TGCGCCAGCAGCTCCACAGGGGGGAGCACAGATACGCAGTATTTT.

The gene calls are TRBV5-4 and TRBJ1-6; possibly TRBD1 for D (5 bases). From germline, CDR1 is SGHNT and CDR2 YYREEE (reference sequence). V shed 4 bases and J shed 8 bases, with 10 bases lying between them. The CDR3 has 13 amino acids. The CDR3 loop reads CASSPGLDSPLHF. CDR3 DNA sequence: TGTGCCAGCAGCCCAGGGTTGGATTCACCCCTCCACTTT.

This chain uses TRBV5-1 with TRBJ1-5; D is unclear. The CDR3 loop spans 13 amino acids. Germline V lookup: CDR1 SGHRS, CDR2 YFSETQ. Trimming removed 0 bases from V and 0 bases from J, with 1 base in between. This chain's CDR3 is CASSLASNQPQHF. In DNA, the CDR3 is TGCGCCAGCAGCTTGGCTAGCAATCAGCCCCAGCATTTT.

This chain joins TRBV5-6 and TRBJ2-3; 8 bases line up with TRBD1. The CDR3 length is 14 residues. V lost 4 bases and J lost 4; bases outside the gene matches: 5. The germline V gene encodes CDR1 SGHDT and CDR2 YYEEEE. The CDR3 spells CASSPWTGSDTQYF. As DNA, the CDR3 is TGTGCCAGCAGCCCCTGGACAGGGTCAGATACGCAGTATTTT.

The genes are TRBV19 and TRBJ1-2; D is ambiguous. Germline V gene sequence: CDR1 LNHDA, CDR2 SQIVND (reference sequence). CDR3 length equals 13 residues. With 5 bases removed from V and 0 bases from J, the gap between germline ends came to 7 bases. Here the CDR3 reads CASSPASNYGYTF. The CDR3 coding sequence is TGTGCCAGTAGTCCCGCATCTAACTATGGCTACACCTTC. Full variable domain (outside the CDR3, taken from reference TRBV19 and TRBJ1-2): DGGITQSPKYLFRKEGQNVTLSCEQNLNHDAMYWYRQDPGQGLRLIYYSQIVNDFQKGDIAEGYSVSREKKESFPLTVTSAQKNPTAFYLCASSPASNYGYTFGSGTRLTVV.

For the CDR3, the DNA is TGTGCCAGCAGCGTCGGACAGGGGGAAGAGACCCAGTACTTC. It is translated as CASSVGQGEETQYF. This sequence joins TRBV9 and TRBJ2-5; TRBD1 aligns across 10 bases. J lost 3 bases, V lost 2 bases, and 1 base had no gene match. Per germline, CDR1 SGDLS and CDR2 YYNGEE. The length of the CDR3 is 14 residues.

V and J are TRBV27 and TRBJ1-2; 10 bases are a match to TRBD1. CDR3 size: 15 residues. After removal of 4 bases from V and 4 bases from J, the junction contained 6 bases not matched to a gene. CDR1 is MNHEY, CDR2 SMNVEV, per germline (reference sequence). The CDR3 region is CASSSPGQGFYGYTF. Here the CDR3 DNA reads TGTGCCAGCAGTTCCCCGGGACAGGGGTTCTATGGCTACACCTTC.

The chain employs TRBV5-1 and TRBJ2-1; 10 bases are shared with TRBD1. Germline lookup yields CDR1 SGHRS and CDR2 YFSETQ. The CDR3 length is 15 residues. The V gene end was trimmed by 4 bases and the J gene end by 8 bases; junction bases not matched to a gene: 9. This CDR3 reads CASSRGTGDVHEQFF. The CDR3, as DNA: TGCGCCAGCAGCAGGGGGACAGGGGATGTCCATGAGCAGTTCTTC.

This clone is a singleton in its sample. The chain joins TRBV27 to TRBJ2-7, with D possibly TRBD1 on 6 matching bases. Trimming pared 5 bases from V and 3 bases from J, leaving 14 bases between. Germline values: CDR1 MNHEY, CDR2 SMNVEV (reference sequence). This CDR3 has 14 residues. The CDR3 spells CASSPWDNGYEQYF. The CDR3 DNA reads as TGTGCCAGCAGTCCATGGGACAACGGCTACGAGCAGTACTTC.

The rearrangement links TRBV9 to TRBJ1-1; possible D gene TRBD1, 5 bases. Trimming took 1 base from V and 5 from J, leaving 12 bases between them. Germline V gene sequence: CDR1 SGDLS, CDR2 YYNGEE. The CDR3 spans 14 residues. The DNA of the CDR3 is TGTGCCAGCAGCGTACAAGGGGATGATACTGAAGCTTTCTTT. The encoded protein is CASSVQGDDTEAFF. Complete variable domain (other parts from reference TRBV9 and TRBJ1-1): DSGVTQTPKHLITATGQRVTLRCSPRSGDLSVYWYQQSLDQGLQFLIQYYNGEERAKGNILERFSAQQFPDLHSELNLSSLELGDSALYFCASSVQGDDTEAFFGQGTRLTVV.

This clone was observed a few times. Other DNA sequences in this specimen translate into the identical CDR3. The chain uses TRBV5-1 and TRBJ1-2; no reliable D call. The CDR3 spans 12 residues. V dropped 1 base and J dropped 6 bases, with 7 bases sitting between them. Germline V gene data show CDR1 as SGHRS and CDR2 as YFSETQ. The CDR3 DNA follows: TGCGCCAGCAGCTTGCCCGGGGATGGCTACACCTTC. The encoded protein is CASSLPGDGYTF.

This rearrangement joins TRBV4-2 to TRBJ2-7; D gene uncertain. Germline V lookup: CDR1 LGHNA, CDR2 YNFKEQ. This CDR3 region has 17 residues. V lost 4 bases and J 2 bases, leaving 21 bases between the germline ends. The CDR3 region has the DNA TGTGCCAGCAGCCGATGGGGATCCATGGGTAGCCCCTACGAGCAGTACTTC. Translated: CASSRWGSMGSPYEQYF.

J is TRBJ1-1 and V is TRBV7-9; 9 bases line up with TRBD1. Germline CDR1 SEHNR, CDR2 FQNEAQ (reference sequence). Trimming removed 5 bases from V and 5 bases from J; junction bases left unmatched: 9. This CDR3 comprises 15 residues. The CDR3 DNA sequence: TGTGCCAGCAGCGGGACCGGGACAGGGTTTACTGAAGCTTTCTTT. Its translation: CASSGTGTGFTEAFF. Using reference TRBV7-9 and TRBJ1-1 for the parts outside the CDR3, the full variable domain is DTGVSQNPRHKITKRGQNVTFRCDPISEHNRLYWYRQTLGQGPEFLTYFQNEAQLEKSRLLSDRFSAERPKGSFSTLEIQRTEQGDSAMYLCASSGTGTGFTEAFFGQGTRLTVV.

Written as DNA, the CDR3 is TGCGCCAGCAGTGACGGGGGGGCCGGGGAGGATACGCAGTATTTT. This codes for CASSDGGAGEDTQYF. The chain joins TRBV10-2 to TRBJ2-3; TRBD2 matches at 8 bases. Unmatched junction bases numbered 8, after V lost 3 bases and J lost 6 bases. Germline V gives CDR1 WSHSY, CDR2 SAAADI. This CDR3 is 15 amino acids long.

The chain combines TRBV11-2 with TRBJ1-1; weak D call: TRBD1 (5 bases). Trimming removed 7 bases at V and 5 bases at J, with 11 bases between. CDR1 and CDR2 from the germline V gene are SGHAT and FQNNGV. This CDR3 region has 12 residues. As DNA, the CDR3 is TGTGCCAGCACCCTCTGGGGGACTGAAGCTTTCTTT. Its translation: CASTLWGTEAFF.

This chain uses TRBV29-1 with TRBJ1-2; 7 nucleotides match TRBD1. CDR1 and CDR2 (germline): SQVTM, ANQGSEA. V shed 8 bases, J shed 4 bases, and the junction held 4 bases outside the gene matches. The CDR3 consists of 11 residues. DNA for the CDR3: TGCAGCTTGGACAGGACCTATGGCTACACCTTC. It yields the protein CSLDRTYGYTF.

CDR3 in amino acids: CASSEKGPVAEQYF. DNA for the CDR3: TGTGCCAGCAGTGAAAAGGGGCCCGTCGCCGAGCAGTACTTC. The genes are TRBV6-1 and TRBJ2-7; possibly TRBD1 for D (5 bases). This CDR3 has 14 amino acids. Trimming removed 2 bases at V and 6 bases at J, with 14 bases between. CDR1 MNHNS and CDR2 SASEGT come from the germline V gene.

This clone is termed medium-sized. This chain links TRBV4-1 with TRBJ2-7; TRBD1 agrees at 7 bases. CDR3 length: 15 amino acids. Germline V CDR1 and CDR2: MGHRA, YSYEKL. The junction had 5 bases not matched to a gene; V was cut back by 0 bases and J by 3 bases. The DNA of the CDR3 is TGCGCCAGCAGCCAAGAGGGACAGTTAAGCTACGAGCAGTACTTC. Translation gives CASSQEGQLSYEQYF.

The chain links TRBV3-1 (or the pseudogene TRBV3-2) to TRBJ1-5; no clear D gene. From germline, CDR1 is LGHDT and CDR2 YNNKEL (reference sequence). The CDR3 runs to 18 residues. The V end was cut by 0 bases, the J end by 1 base, with 16 bases between. CDR3 region: CASSQEERAEISNQPQHF. For the CDR3, the DNA is TGTGCCAGCAGCCAAGAAGAGCGGGCTGAAATAAGCAATCAGCCCCAGCATTTT.

The chain has TRBV3-1 (or the pseudogene TRBV3-2) and TRBJ2-1; 8 bases match TRBD2. The germline CDR1 and CDR2 sequences are LGHDT and YNNKEL (reference sequence). The CDR3 loop spans 15 amino acids. V lost 8 bases and J lost 9; bases outside the gene matches: 15. CDR3 sequence (DNA): TGTGCCAGCGCCCCTCCCGGGACTAGGAATGTTGAGCAGTTCTTC. This sequence encodes CASAPPGTRNVEQFF.

V and J are TRBV2 and TRBJ1-1; tentative D call: TRBD1 (5 bases). This CDR3 is built from 13 residues. Trimming pared 10 bases from V and 2 bases from J, leaving 14 bases between. Germline V gives CDR1 SNHLY, CDR2 FYNNEI. The chain's CDR3 is CANMGEVNTEAFF. The CDR3 nucleotides read TGTGCCAATATGGGGGAAGTAAACACTGAAGCTTTCTTT.